This entry lists 12 T cell receptor beta chains sequenced from one sample in a study of T cell changes during pregnancy in multiple sclerosis. TCRdb's table, derived via immunoSEQ multiplex PCR, lists solely in-frame clones and lacks some. The table includes almost 50,000 clones, around 93% detected once. The specimen was CD8+ T cells from peripheral blood mononuclear cells, collected after pregnancy. These TCRs come from a female donor with multiple sclerosis, enrolled in a pregnancy study.

The chain employs TRBV5-4 and TRBJ1-1; 7 nucleotides match TRBD1. The length of the CDR3 is 16 residues. The germline gives CDR1 SGHNT, CDR2 YYREEE (reference sequence). The V and J ends lost 0 bases and 5 bases, in that order; junction bases with no gene match: 10. The CDR3 coding sequence is TGTGCCAGCAGCTTGGACAGGGGTACAGGGAGGACTGAAGCTTTCTTT. Protein product: CASSLDRGTGRTEAFF.

The J gene is TRBJ2-3, the V gene TRBV11-2; no clear D. CDR3 size: 16 residues. Germline V gene lookup returns CDR1 SGHAT and CDR2 FQNNGV. Trimming removed 5 bases from V and 2 bases from J, with 17 bases in between. The CDR3 spells CASSPQFDEDTDTQYF. The DNA for the CDR3 is TGTGCCAGCAGCCCCCAGTTTGATGAAGACACAGATACGCAGTATTTT.

This clone has a single count. DNA for the CDR3: TGTGCCAGCAGCTTAACCATTAACACTGAAGCTTTCTTT. Its translation: CASSLTINTEAFF. This chain uses TRBV7-3 with TRBJ1-1; D is uncertain. Germline CDR1 reads SGHTA; CDR2 reads FQGTGA. Trimming pared 0 bases from V and 2 bases from J, leaving 4 bases between. The CDR3 is made up of 13 amino acids.

By sample fraction, this clone is medium-sized (0.01 to 0.1%). The V call is TRBV29-1, the J call TRBJ2-7; D might be TRBD1 (6 bases). Trimming cost V 7 bases and J 3 bases, with 16 bases left between them. Looked up from germline, CDR1 is SQVTM and CDR2 is ANQGSEA. The CDR3 is made up of 13 amino acids. The CDR3 DNA reads as TGCAGCGCCGGAGCAGGGGAATTCTACGAGCAGTACTTC. Its protein is CSAGAGEFYEQYF.

V gene TRBV5-6 combines with J gene TRBJ2-3, with 8 bases fitting TRBD2. Germline V gene lookup returns CDR1 SGHDT and CDR2 YYEEEE. This CDR3 is 16 amino acids long. V lost 1 base, J lost 1 base, and 5 bases stayed unmatched. Here the CDR3 reads CASSLMTSAGTDTQYF. In DNA form, the CDR3 reads TGTGCCAGCAGCTTGATGACTAGCGCGGGCACAGATACGCAGTATTTT.

This chain connects TRBV27 to TRBJ2-1; no firm D call. This CDR3 has 13 amino acids. V gave up 3 bases and J gave up 5 bases, with 8 bases separating them. Germline CDR1 and CDR2: MNHEY and SMNVEV (reference sequence). The CDR3 loop reads CASSFSQNNEQFF. The CDR3 DNA follows: TGTGCCAGCAGTTTCTCCCAGAACAATGAGCAGTTCTTC.

V usage is TRBV11-2 and J usage is TRBJ1-1; 7 bases are shared with TRBD1. The junction had 5 bases not matched to a gene; V was cut back by 5 bases and J by 5 bases. Germline assignment: CDR1 SGHAT and CDR2 FQNNGV. The CDR3 loop spans 13 amino acids. The CDR3 loop reads CASSPGTDTEAFF. CDR3 DNA sequence: TGTGCCAGCAGCCCTGGGACAGATACTGAAGCTTTCTTT.

The chain couples TRBV6-1 to TRBJ2-3; TRBD2 is a possible D gene (7 bases). Trimming stripped 5 bases from V and 4 bases from J, with 13 bases between. The length of the CDR3 is 14 residues. Germline assignment: CDR1 MNHNS and CDR2 SASEGT. CDR3 residues: CASSQGGGADTQYF. The CDR3 nucleotides read TGTGCCAGCAGTCAGGGCGGGGGCGCAGATACGCAGTATTTT.

The chain recombines TRBV7-8 with TRBJ2-1, with 11 bases aligning to TRBD2. CDR1 is SGHVS, CDR2 FQNEAQ, per germline. This CDR3 has 16 residues. V lost 1 base to trimming and J lost 9 bases; unmatched junction nucleotides: 8. CDR3 coding DNA: TGTGCCAGCAGCTTAGAGGGTAGCGGGGGGGCCATTGAGCAGTTCTTC. Translated, it gives CASSLEGSGGAIEQFF.

The table lists this clone with a few counts. This chain links TRBV18 with TRBJ2-7, with TRBD1 matching 9 bases. CDR3 length equals 14 residues. The junction had 0 bases not matched to a gene; V was cut back by 2 bases and J by 1 base. CDR1 KGHSH and CDR2 LQKENI come from the germline V gene. This CDR3 reads CASSPGTGSYEQYF. In DNA, the CDR3 is TGTGCCAGCTCACCAGGGACAGGGTCCTACGAGCAGTACTTC.

The genes are TRBV14 and TRBJ2-2, with 9 bases that match TRBD1. This CDR3 has 18 residues. The germline V gene encodes CDR1 SGHDN and CDR2 FVKESK. The V and J ends lost 1 base and 6 bases, in that order; junction bases with no gene match: 12. CDR3 nucleotide sequence: TGTGCCAGCAGCCAAGCCCGGGACAGGGTAGACCTTTCCGGGGAGCTGTTTTTT. Translation gives CASSQARDRVDLSGELFF.

This chain joins TRBV13 and TRBJ2-7; 8 bases are a match to TRBD1. In germline, CDR1 is PRHDT, CDR2 FYEKMQ (reference sequence). This CDR3 is 15 amino acids long. Losses at the gene ends were 5 bases for V and 5 bases for J; bases not matched to a gene: 11. The CDR3 reads CASSTPGQGRHEQYF. The DNA of the CDR3 is TGTGCCAGCAGCACCCCAGGACAGGGTCGACACGAGCAGTACTTC.